One sample yielded the 17 T cell receptor beta chains listed below, sequenced in a study of read filtering for tumor transcriptome and immune sequencing (TCRdb year 2020). TCRdb shows the sequencer as Illumina HiSeq 4000. The Immunoverse kit was used to build TCR libraries from about 400 ng RNA, with molecular barcoded adaptors covering alpha/delta and beta/gamma chains. Using fastp at Q25 and MiXCR, TCRdb reprocessed the public reads and kept productive beta chains. CDR3 protein duplicates are merged, each entry listing the most common genes and DNA. Present in this sample are about 130,000 distinct CDR3 sequences, about 13% of which were seen just once. The ten largest clones add up to just under 8.5% of the sample. Sequences were obtained from a population of CD138-negative cells sorted from bone marrow. Taken with the paper, the label for cell subset or site translates to: bone marrow mononuclear cells depleted of CD138+ plasma/myeloma cells by negative magnetic selection. All receptors come from a donor aged 40 or older with multiple myeloma.

This clonotype was counted ten times or more. The chain recombines TRBV11-2 with TRBJ2-7; D not certain. With 3 bases removed from V and 4 bases from J, the gap between germline ends came to 7 bases. This CDR3 contains 12 residues. Looked up from germline, CDR1 is SGHAT and CDR2 is FQNNGV. The CDR3 reads CASSFLRYEQYF. CDR3 DNA: TGTGCCAGCAGCTTTCTGCGGTACGAGCAGTACTTC.

This clonotype was seen at least ten times. The rearrangement links TRBV9 to TRBJ2-1, with TRBD2 matching 8 bases. The germline V gene has CDR1 SGDLS and CDR2 YYNGEE. V gave up 4 bases and J gave up 2 bases; unmatched junction bases: 11. The CDR3 consists of 17 residues. The CDR3 loop reads CASSSPDSGSAYNEQFF. In nucleotides, the CDR3 is TGTGCCAGCAGCTCCCCAGACAGCGGGAGCGCCTACAATGAGCAGTTCTTC.

This chain uses TRBV7-8 with TRBJ2-7; 11 nucleotides match TRBD2. Germline assignment: CDR1 SGHVS and CDR2 FQNEAQ. V trimming: 5 bases; J trimming: 4 bases; junction bases outside the gene matches: 7. The CDR3 is 15 amino acids. CDR3 bases: TGTGCCAGCAGCACCTCCGGGACTAGCGGTTACGAGCAGTACTTC. Protein product: CASSTSGTSGYEQYF. The full variable domain, completed using reference TRBV7-8 and TRBJ2-7, is GAGVSQSPRYKVAKRGQDVALRCDPISGHVSLFWYQQALGQGPEFLTYFQNEAQLDKSGLPSDRFFAERPEGSVSTLKIQRTQQEDSAVYLCASSTSGTSGYEQYFGPGTRLTVT.

This clonotype occurred many times. The gene calls are TRBV11-2 and TRBJ2-3; D remains ambiguous. Germline-derived CDR1 and CDR2 are SGHAT and FQNNGV. This CDR3 has 15 residues. V lost 4 bases and J lost 1, with 12 bases in between. The CDR3 region is CASSYGGVGTDTQYF. The CDR3 nucleotides read TGTGCCAGCAGCTACGGTGGGGTGGGCACAGATACGCAGTATTTT.

There are many counts of this clonotype. V is TRBV12-3 or TRBV12-4 and J is TRBJ2-5, with a possible D match to TRBD2 (6 bases). This CDR3 is 17 amino acids long. Trimming removed 5 bases at V and 4 bases at J, with 23 bases between. CDR3 DNA sequence: TGTGCCAGCAGTGGTACGCGCGGGACGTCTAGGGGAGAGACCCAGTACTTC. Its protein is CASSGTRGTSRGETQYF.

In this sample, this clonotype turned up many times. The chain combines TRBV7-2 with TRBJ1-2, with 8 nucleotides matching TRBD1. The V gene's germline CDR1 is SGHTA and CDR2 FQGNSA. V was pared by 1 base and J by 8 bases, with 3 bases of the junction left unmatched. The CDR3 has 13 residues. DNA of the CDR3: TGTGCCAGCAGCTTAGGGACAGGGCGCGGCTACACCTTC. This gives the protein CASSLGTGRGYTF.

This clonotype was counted a single time. A much bigger clone sits one base away, suggesting this may be a read error. The chain employs TRBV20-1 and TRBJ2-5; possibly TRBD1 or TRBD2 for D (5 bases each). The germline gives CDR1 DFQATT, CDR2 SNEGSKA (reference sequence). CDR3 size: 14 residues. V lost 1 base, J lost 5 bases, and 14 bases lay in between. CDR3 nucleotide sequence: TGCAGTGCTAGAGGAGGGACGGCAGGTGAGACCCAGTACTTC. This sequence encodes CSARGGTAGETQYF.

There are many counts of this clonotype. The chain has TRBV2 and TRBJ2-7; tentatively, D is TRBD1 (5 bases). Germline V gene lookup returns CDR1 SNHLY and CDR2 FYNNEI. V was trimmed by 7 bases and J by 3 bases, leaving 13 bases between them. CDR3 length: 13 residues. The CDR3 here is CASNRQSHYEQYF. The CDR3 DNA reads as TGTGCCAGCAACAGACAGAGCCACTACGAGCAGTACTTC.

This clonotype was counted at least ten times. The chain uses TRBV6-2 or TRBV6-3 and TRBJ1-1, with D possibly being TRBD1 (6 bases). The CDR3 totals 15 residues. Germline V CDR1 and CDR2: MNHEY, SVGEGT. Trimming pared 7 bases from V and 1 base from J, leaving 16 bases between. CDR3 nucleotide sequence: TGTGCCAGCACCGATACAGGGCGTGGGAACACTGAAGCTTTCTTT. Translated, it gives CASTDTGRGNTEAFF.

The sample holds a few counts of this clonotype. This chain joins TRBV20-1 and TRBJ2-3, with 9 bases that match TRBD2. CDR3 length: 19 residues. After removal of 6 bases from V and 5 bases from J, the junction contained 24 bases not matched to a gene. The V gene's germline CDR1 is DFQATT and CDR2 SNEGSKA (reference sequence). The CDR3 nucleotides read TGCAGTGCCCCGGGAAGGGGCGGGAGGGTGGGGCAGGAAGGAGATACGCAGTATTTT. Translating it yields CSAPGRGGRVGQEGDTQYF.

Of note for this clonotype: A read error may explain this, as a much larger clone is one base away. The V and J genes are TRBV28 and TRBJ2-1; 7 nucleotides align to TRBD2. Germline CDR1 and CDR2: MDHEN and SYDVKM. The CDR3 consists of 15 residues. J gave up 11 bases and V 7 bases, and 17 bases lay outside the gene matches. The CDR3 sequence: CASTEPGLTGLKQFF. CDR3 nucleotides: TGTGCCAGCACCGAACCGGGACTAACGGGATTGAAGCAGTTCTTC. Full variable domain (rest looked up from reference TRBV28 and TRBJ2-1): DVKVTQSSRYLVKRTGEKVFLECVQDMDHENMFWYRQDPGLGLRLIYFSYDVKMKEKGDIPEGYSVSREKKERFSLILESASTNQTSMYLCASTEPGLTGLKQFFGPGTRLTVL.

Remarks on this clonotype: A much larger clonotype is one base distant, so this may be a read error. The V gene is TRBV2, the J gene TRBJ2-2; D is unresolved. CDR1 SNHLY and CDR2 FYNNEI come from the germline V gene. V was clipped by 0 bases and J by 0 bases, with 5 bases between them. CDR3 length equals 15 residues. The CDR3 here is CASSEAHANTGELFF. Written as DNA, the CDR3 is TGTGCCAGCAGTGAAGCGCACGCGAACACCGGGGAGCTGTTTTTT.

This clonotype was seen many times. This chain links TRBV14 with TRBJ2-2; the match to TRBD1 covers 7 bases. CDR3 size: 15 residues. Trimming at V came to 4 bases and at J to 1 base, leaving 3 bases not matched to a gene. Germline loops: CDR1 SGHDN, CDR2 FVKESK. The CDR3 is CASSPGGRNTGELFF. The CDR3 nucleotides read TGTGCCAGCAGCCCAGGGGGTCGGAACACCGGGGAGCTGTTTTTT.

This chain uses TRBV20-1 with TRBJ2-5; possible D gene TRBD2, 5 bases. The CDR3 runs to 13 residues. Trimming removed 3 bases from V and 5 bases from J, with 13 bases in between. CDR1 and CDR2 (germline): DFQATT, SNEGSKA (reference sequence). The CDR3 bases are TGCAGTGCTAGTTACACTAGAGATGAGACCCAGTACTTC. Its protein product is CSASYTRDETQYF.

V gene TRBV7-8 combines with J gene TRBJ2-7; 10 bases map to TRBD2. Trimming at V came to 5 bases and at J to 3 bases, leaving 4 bases not matched to a gene. In germline, CDR1 is SGHVS, CDR2 FQNEAQ. The CDR3 covers 14 residues. The CDR3 protein is CASSRTSGNYEQYF. The CDR3 DNA reads TGTGCCAGCAGCCGAACTAGCGGGAACTACGAGCAGTACTTC.

This clonotype was picked up many times. This chain joins TRBV5-1 and TRBJ1-1; a weak D match, TRBD1 (6 bases). This CDR3 has 15 amino acids. V shed 4 bases and J shed 1 base, with 14 bases lying between them. Germline V gene data show CDR1 as SGHRS and CDR2 as YFSETQ. CDR3 sequence (DNA): TGCGCCAGCAGCGCCCTCGGGACACAGAACACTGAAGCTTTCTTT. The encoded protein is CASSALGTQNTEAFF.

As for this clonotype: This may stem from a read error, because a much larger clone lies one nucleotide away. The chain combines TRBV6-2 or TRBV6-3 with TRBJ2-7; D is ambiguous. The CDR3 has 16 residues. Germline V gene data show CDR1 as MNHEY and CDR2 as SVGEGT. CDR3 nucleotide sequence: TGTGCCAGCAGTCGACGAGGAGCGCGAGCCCAGTACGAGCAGTGCTTC. Its protein product is CASSRRGARAQYEQCF.